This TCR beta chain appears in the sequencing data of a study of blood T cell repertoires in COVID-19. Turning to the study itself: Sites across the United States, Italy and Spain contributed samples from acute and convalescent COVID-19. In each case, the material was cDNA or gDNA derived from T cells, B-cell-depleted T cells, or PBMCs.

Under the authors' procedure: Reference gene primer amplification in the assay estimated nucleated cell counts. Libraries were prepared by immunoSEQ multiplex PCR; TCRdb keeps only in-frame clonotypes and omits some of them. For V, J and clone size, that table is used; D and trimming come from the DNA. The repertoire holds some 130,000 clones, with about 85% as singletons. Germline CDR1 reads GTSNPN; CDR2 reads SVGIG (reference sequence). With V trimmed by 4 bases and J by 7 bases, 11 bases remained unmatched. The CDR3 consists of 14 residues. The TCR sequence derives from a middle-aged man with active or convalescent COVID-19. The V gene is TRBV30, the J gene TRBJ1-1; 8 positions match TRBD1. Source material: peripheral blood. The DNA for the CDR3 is TGTGCCTGGACCTTCCCAGGGACAGGATTTGAAGCTTTCTTT. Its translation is CAWTFPGTGFEAFF.